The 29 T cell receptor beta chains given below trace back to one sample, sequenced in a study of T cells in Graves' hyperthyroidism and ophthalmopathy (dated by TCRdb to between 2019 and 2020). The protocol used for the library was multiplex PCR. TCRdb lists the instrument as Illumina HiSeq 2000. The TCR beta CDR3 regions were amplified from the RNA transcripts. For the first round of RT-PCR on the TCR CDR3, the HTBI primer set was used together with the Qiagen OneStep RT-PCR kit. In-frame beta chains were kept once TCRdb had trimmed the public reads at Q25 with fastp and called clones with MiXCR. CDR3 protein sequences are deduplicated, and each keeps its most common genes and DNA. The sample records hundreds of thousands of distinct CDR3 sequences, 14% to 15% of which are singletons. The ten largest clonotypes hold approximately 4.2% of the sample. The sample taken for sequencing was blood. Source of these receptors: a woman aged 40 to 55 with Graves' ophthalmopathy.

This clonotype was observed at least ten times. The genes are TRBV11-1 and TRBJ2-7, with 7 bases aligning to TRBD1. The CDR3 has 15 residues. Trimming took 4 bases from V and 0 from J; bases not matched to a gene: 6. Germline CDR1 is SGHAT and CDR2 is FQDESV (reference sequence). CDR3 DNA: TGTGCCAGCAGCTGGGGACAGATGAGCTCCTACGAGCAGTACTTC. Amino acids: CASSWGQMSSYEQYF.

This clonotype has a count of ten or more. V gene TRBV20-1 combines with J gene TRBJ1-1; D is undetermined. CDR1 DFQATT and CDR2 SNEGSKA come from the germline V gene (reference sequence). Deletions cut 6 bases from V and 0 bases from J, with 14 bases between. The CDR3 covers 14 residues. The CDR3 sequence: CSAPPWAMNTEAFF. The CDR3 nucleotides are TGCAGTGCGCCTCCCTGGGCCATGAACACTGAAGCTTTCTTT.

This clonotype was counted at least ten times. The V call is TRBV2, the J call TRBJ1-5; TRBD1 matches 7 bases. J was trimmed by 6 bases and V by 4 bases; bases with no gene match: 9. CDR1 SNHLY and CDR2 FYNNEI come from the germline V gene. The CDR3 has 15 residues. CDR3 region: CASSGAGGYGQPQHF. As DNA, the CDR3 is TGTGCCAGCAGTGGGGCAGGGGGATATGGTCAGCCCCAGCATTTT.

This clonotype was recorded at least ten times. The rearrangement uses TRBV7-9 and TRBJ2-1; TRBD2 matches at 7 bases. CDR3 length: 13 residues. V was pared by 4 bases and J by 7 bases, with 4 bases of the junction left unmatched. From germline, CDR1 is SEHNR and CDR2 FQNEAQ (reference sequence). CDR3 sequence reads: CASSWGGPNEQFF. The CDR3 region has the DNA TGTGCCAGCAGCTGGGGAGGGCCGAATGAGCAGTTCTTC.

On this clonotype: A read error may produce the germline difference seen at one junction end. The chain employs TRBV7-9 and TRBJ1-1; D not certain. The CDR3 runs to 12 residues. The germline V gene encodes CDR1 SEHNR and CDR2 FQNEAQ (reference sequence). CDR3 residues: CAGSLVGTEAFF. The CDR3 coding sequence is TGTGCCGGCAGCTTAGTAGGCACTGAAGCTTTCTTT.

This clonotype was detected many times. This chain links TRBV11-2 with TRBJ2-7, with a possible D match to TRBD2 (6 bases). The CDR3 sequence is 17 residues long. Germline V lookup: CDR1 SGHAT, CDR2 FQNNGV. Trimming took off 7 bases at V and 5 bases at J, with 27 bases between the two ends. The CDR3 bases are TGTGCCAGCACCGACCCCCAGGTCTCGGGCGGGAAACACGAGCAGTACTTC. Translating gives CASTDPQVSGGKHEQYF.

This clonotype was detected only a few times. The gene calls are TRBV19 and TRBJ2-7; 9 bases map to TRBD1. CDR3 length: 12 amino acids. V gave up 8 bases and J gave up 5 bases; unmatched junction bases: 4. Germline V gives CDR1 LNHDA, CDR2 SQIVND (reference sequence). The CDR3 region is CASVGQGNEQYF. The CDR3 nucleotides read TGTGCCAGTGTGGGACAGGGTAACGAGCAGTACTTC.

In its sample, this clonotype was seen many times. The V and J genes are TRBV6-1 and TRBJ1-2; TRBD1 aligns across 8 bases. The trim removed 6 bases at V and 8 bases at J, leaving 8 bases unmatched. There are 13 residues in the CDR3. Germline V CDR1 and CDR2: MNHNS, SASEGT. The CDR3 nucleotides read TGTGCCAGCAGACAAACCGCAGGGGGCGGCTACACCTTC. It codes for CASRQTAGGGYTF.

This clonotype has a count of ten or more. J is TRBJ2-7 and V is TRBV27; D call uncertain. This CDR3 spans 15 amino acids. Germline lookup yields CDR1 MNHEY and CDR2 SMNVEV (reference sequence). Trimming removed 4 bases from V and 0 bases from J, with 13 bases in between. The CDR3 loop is CASSSAKLASYEQYF. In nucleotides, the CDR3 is TGTGCCAGCAGTTCGGCCAAATTGGCCTCCTACGAGCAGTACTTC.

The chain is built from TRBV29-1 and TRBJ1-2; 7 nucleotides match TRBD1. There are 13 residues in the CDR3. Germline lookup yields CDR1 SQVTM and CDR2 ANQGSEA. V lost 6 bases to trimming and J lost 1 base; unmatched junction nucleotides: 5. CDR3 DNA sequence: TGCAGCGTCCCAGGACAGGATAACTATGGCTACACCTTC. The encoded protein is CSVPGQDNYGYTF.

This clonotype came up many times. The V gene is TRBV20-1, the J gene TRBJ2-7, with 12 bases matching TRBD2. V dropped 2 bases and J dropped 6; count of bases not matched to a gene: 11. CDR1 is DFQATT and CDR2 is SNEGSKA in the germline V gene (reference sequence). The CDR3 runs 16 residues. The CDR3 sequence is CSARSASGRALGEQYF. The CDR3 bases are TGCAGTGCTAGATCGGCTAGCGGGAGGGCCCTAGGCGAGCAGTACTTC.

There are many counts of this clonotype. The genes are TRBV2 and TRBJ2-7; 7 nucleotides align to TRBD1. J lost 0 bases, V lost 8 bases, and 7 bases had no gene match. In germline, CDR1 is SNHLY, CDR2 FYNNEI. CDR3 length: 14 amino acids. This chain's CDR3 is CASFRDSSSYEQYF. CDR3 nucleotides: TGTGCCAGCTTTCGGGACAGCAGCTCCTACGAGCAGTACTTC.

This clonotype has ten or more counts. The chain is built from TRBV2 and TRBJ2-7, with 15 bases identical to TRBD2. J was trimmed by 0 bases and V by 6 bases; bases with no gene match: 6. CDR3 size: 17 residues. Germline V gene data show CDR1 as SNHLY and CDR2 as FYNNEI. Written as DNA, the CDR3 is TGTGCCAGCAGCGGGACTAGCGGGAGGCCCCTCTCCTACGAGCAGTACTTC. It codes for CASSGTSGRPLSYEQYF.

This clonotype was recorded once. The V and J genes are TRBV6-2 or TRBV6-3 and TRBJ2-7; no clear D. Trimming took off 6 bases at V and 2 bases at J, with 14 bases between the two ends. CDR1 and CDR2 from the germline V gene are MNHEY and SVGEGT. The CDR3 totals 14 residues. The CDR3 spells CASSPSAVAYEQYF. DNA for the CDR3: TGTGCCAGCAGCCCCAGTGCAGTGGCCTACGAGCAGTACTTC.

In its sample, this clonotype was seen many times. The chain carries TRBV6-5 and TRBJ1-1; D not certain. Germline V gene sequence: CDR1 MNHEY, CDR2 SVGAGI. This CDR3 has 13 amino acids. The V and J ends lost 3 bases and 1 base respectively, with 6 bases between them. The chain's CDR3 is CASSYMENTEAFF. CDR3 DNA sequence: TGTGCCAGCAGTTATATGGAGAACACTGAAGCTTTCTTT.

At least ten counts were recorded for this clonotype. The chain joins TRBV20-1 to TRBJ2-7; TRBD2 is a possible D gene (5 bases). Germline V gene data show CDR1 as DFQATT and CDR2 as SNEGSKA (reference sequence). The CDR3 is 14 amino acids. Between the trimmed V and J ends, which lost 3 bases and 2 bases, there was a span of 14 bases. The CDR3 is CSASPPRVPYEQYF. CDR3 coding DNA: TGCAGTGCTAGTCCCCCGCGGGTCCCCTACGAGCAGTACTTC.

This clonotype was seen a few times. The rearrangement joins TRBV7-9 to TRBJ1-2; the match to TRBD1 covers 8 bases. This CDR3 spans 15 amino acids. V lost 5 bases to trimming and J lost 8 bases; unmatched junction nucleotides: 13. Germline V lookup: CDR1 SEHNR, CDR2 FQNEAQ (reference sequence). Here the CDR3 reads CASSPKRYRGEGYTF. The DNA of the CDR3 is TGTGCCAGCAGCCCCAAAAGGTACAGGGGGGAAGGCTACACCTTC. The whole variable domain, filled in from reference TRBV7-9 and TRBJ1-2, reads DTGVSQNPRHKITKRGQNVTFRCDPISEHNRLYWYRQTLGQGPEFLTYFQNEAQLEKSRLLSDRFSAERPKGSFSTLEIQRTEQGDSAMYLCASSPKRYRGEGYTFGSGTRLTVV.

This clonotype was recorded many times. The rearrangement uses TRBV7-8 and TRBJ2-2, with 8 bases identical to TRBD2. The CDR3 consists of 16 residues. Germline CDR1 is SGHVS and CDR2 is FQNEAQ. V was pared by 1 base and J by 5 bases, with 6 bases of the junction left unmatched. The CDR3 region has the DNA TGTGCCAGCAGCTTAGATTCCGGGACTAGGACCGGGGAGCTGTTTTTT. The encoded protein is CASSLDSGTRTGELFF.

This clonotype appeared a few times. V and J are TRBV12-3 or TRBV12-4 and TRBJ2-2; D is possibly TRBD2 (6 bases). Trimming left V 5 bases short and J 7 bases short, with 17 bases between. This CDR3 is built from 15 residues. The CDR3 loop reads CASSLKMEGFGELFF. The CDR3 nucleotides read TGTGCCAGCAGTCTCAAAATGGAGGGGTTCGGGGAGCTGTTTTTT.

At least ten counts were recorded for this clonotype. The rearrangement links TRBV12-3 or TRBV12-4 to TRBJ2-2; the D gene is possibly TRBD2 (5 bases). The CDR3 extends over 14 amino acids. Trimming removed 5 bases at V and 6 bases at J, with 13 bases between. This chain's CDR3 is CASSLRVLAGELFF. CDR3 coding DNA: TGTGCCAGCAGTCTGAGGGTTTTGGCCGGGGAGCTGTTTTTT.

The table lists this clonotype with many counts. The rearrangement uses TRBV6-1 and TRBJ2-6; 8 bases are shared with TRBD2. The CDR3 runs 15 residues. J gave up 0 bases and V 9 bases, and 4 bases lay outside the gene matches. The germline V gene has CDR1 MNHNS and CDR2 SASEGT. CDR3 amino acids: CASSGTRSGANVLTF. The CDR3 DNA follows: TGTGCCAGTAGCGGGACCCGCTCTGGGGCCAACGTCCTGACTTTC.

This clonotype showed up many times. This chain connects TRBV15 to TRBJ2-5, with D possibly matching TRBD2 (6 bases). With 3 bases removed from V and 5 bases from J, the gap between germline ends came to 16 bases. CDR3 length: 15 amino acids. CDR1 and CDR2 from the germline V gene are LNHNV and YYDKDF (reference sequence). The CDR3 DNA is TGTGCCACCAGCAGGGCTGGTGGAGGGTCGGAGACCCAGTACTTC. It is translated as CATSRAGGGSETQYF.

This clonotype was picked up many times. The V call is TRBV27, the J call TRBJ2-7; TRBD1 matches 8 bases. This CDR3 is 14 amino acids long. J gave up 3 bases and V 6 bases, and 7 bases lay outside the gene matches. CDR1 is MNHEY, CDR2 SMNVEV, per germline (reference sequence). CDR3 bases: TGTGCCAGCAGCCGGGACAGGAAAGACTACGAGCAGTACTTC. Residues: CASSRDRKDYEQYF.

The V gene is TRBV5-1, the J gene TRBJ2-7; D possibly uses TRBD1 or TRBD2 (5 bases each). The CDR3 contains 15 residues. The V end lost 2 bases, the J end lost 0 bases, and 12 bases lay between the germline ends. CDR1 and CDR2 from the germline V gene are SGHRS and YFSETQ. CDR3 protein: CASSFGGDRSYEQYF. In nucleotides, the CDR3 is TGCGCCAGCAGCTTTGGTGGGGACCGCTCCTACGAGCAGTACTTC.

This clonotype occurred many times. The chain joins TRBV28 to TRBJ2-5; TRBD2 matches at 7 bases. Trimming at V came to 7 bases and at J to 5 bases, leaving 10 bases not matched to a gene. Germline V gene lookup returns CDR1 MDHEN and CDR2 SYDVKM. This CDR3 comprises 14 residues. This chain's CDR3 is CASTRTSRVETQYF. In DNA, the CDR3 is TGTGCCAGCACCCGGACTAGTCGAGTTGAGACCCAGTACTTC.

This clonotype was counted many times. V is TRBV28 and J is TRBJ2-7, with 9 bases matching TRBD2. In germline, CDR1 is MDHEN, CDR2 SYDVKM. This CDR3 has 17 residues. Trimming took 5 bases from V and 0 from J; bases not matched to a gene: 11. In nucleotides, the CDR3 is TGTGCCAGCAGTCCAACCACTAGCGGGTCATACTCCTACGAGCAGTACTTC. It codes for CASSPTTSGSYSYEQYF.

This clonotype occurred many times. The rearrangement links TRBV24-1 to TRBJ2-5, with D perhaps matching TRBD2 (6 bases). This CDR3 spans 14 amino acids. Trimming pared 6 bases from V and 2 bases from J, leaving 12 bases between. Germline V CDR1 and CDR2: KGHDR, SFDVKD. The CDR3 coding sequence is TGTGCCACCAGTACCGCGGGGCCTCAAGAGACCCAGTACTTC. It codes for CATSTAGPQETQYF.

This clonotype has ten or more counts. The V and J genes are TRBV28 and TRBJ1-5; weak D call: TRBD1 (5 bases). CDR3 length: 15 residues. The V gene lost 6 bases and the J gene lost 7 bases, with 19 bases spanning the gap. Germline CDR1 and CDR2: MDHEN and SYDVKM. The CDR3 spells CASSSGQQGRQPQHF. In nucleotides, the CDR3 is TGTGCCAGCAGCTCGGGGCAGCAGGGACGACAGCCCCAGCATTTT.

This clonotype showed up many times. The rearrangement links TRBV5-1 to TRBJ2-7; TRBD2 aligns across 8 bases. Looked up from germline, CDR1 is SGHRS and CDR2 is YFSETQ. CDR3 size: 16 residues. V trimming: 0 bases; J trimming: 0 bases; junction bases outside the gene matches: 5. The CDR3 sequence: CASSLGAGDPSYEQYF. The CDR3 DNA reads TGCGCCAGCAGCTTGGGAGCGGGAGACCCCTCCTACGAGCAGTACTTC.